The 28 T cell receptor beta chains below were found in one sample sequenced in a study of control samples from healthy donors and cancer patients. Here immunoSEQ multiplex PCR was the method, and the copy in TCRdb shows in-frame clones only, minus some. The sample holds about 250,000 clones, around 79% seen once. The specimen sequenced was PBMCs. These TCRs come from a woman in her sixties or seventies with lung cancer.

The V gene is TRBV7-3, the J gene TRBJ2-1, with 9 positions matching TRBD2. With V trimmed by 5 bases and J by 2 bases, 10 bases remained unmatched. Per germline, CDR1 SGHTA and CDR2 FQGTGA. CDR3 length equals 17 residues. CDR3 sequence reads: CASSPNSGSDPYNEQFF. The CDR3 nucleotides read TGTGCCAGCAGCCCAAATAGCGGGAGCGACCCCTACAATGAGCAGTTCTTC.

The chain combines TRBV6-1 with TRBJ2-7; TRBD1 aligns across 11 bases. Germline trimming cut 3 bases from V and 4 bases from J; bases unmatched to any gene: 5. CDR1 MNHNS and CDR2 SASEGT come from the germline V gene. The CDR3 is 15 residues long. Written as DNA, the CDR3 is TGTGCCAGCAGTGACCCCGGACAGGGGGCTTACGAGCAGTACTTC. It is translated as CASSDPGQGAYEQYF.

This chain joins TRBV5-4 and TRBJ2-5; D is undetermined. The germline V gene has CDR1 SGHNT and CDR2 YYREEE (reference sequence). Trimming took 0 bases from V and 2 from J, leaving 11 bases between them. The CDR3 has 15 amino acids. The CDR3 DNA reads TGTGCCAGCAGCTTGGTGGCAGCCCCTCAAGAGACCCAGTACTTC. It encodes CASSLVAAPQETQYF.

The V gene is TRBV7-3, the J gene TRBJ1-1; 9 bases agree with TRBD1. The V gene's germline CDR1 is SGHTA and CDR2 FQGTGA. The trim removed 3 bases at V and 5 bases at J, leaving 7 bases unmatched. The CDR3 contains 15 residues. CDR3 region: CASSFSTGGETEAFF. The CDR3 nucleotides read TGTGCCAGCAGCTTCTCGACAGGGGGGGAAACTGAAGCTTTCTTT.

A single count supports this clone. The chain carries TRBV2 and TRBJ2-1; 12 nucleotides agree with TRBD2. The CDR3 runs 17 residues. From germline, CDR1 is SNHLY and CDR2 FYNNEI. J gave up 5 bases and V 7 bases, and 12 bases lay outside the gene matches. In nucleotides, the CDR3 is TGTGCCAGCAAGACTTTCCCACGGACTAGCGGGGACAATGAGCAGTTCTTC. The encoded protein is CASKTFPRTSGDNEQFF.

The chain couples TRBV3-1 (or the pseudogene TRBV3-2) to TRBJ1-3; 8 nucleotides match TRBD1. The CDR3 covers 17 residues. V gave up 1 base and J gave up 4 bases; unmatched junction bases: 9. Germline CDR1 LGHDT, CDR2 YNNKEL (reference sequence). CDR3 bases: TGTGCCAGCAGCCAAGCGGGACAGGCGACGGGGGGAAACACCATATATTTT. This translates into CASSQAGQATGGNTIYF.

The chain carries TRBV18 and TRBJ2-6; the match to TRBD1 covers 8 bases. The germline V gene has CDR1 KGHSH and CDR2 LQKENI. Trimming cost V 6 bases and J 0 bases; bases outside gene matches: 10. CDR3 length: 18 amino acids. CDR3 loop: CASSPTGQALSGANVLTF. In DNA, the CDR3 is TGTGCCAGCTCGCCGACGGGACAGGCCCTCTCTGGGGCCAACGTCCTGACTTTC.

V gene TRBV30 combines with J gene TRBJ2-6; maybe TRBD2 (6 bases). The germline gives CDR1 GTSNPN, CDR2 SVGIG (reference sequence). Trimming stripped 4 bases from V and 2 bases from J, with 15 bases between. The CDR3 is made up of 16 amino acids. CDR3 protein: CAWIKGGAPGANVLTF. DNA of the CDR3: TGTGCCTGGATCAAAGGAGGGGCCCCTGGGGCCAACGTCCTGACTTTC.

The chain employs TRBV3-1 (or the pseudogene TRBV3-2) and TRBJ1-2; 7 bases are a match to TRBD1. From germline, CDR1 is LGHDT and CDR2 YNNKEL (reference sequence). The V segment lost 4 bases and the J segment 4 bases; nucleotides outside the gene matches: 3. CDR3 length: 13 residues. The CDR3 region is CASSLGTVYGYTF. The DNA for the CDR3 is TGTGCCAGCAGCCTCGGGACAGTCTATGGCTACACCTTC.

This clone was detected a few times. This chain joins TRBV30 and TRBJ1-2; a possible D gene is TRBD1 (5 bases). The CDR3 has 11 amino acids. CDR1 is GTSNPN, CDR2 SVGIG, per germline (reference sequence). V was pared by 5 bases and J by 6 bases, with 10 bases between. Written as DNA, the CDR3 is TGTGCCTGGGGGAGGGGTGATGGCTACACCTTC. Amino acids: CAWGRGDGYTF.

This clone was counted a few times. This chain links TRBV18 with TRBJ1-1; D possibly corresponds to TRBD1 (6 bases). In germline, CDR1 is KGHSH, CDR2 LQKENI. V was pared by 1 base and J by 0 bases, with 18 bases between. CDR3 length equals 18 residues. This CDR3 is CASSPQRGGRLMNTEAFF. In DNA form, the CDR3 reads TGTGCCAGCTCACCACAAAGAGGGGGGCGACTAATGAACACTGAAGCTTTCTTT. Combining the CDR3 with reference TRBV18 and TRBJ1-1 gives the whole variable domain NAGVMQNPRHLVRRRGQEARLRCSPMKGHSHVYWYRQLPEEGLKFMVYLQKENIIDESGMPKERFSAEFPKEGPSILRIQQVVRGDSAAYFCASSPQRGGRLMNTEAFFGQGTRLTVV.

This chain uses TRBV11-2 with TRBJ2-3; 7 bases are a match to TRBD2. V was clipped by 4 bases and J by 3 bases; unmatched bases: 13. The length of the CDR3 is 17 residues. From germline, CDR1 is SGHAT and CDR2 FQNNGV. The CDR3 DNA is TGTGCCAGCAGCTCCCTTGGGGCGGGAGCTTTGACAGATACGCAGTATTTT. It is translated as CASSSLGAGALTDTQYF.

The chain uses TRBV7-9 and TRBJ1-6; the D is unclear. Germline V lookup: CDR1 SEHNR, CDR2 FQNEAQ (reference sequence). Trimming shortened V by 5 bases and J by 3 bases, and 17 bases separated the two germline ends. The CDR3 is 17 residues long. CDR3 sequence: CASSRTVKAGYNSPLHF. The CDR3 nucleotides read TGTGCCAGCAGCCGAACCGTCAAGGCGGGCTATAATTCACCCCTCCACTTT.

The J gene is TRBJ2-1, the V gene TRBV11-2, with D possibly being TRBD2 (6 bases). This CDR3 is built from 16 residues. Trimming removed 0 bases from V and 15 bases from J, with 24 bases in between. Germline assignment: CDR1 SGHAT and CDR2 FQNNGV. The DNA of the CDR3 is TGTGCCAGCAGCTTAGATTACGGGGGTACGGCCAATGAGTGGTTCTTC. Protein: CASSLDYGGTANEWFF.

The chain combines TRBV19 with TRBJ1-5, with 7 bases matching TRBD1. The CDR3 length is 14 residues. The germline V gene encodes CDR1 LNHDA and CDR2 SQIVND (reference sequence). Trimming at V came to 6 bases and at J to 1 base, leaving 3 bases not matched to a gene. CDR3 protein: CASSQGGSNQPQHF. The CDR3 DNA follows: TGTGCCAGTAGCCAGGGGGGCAGCAATCAGCCCCAGCATTTT.

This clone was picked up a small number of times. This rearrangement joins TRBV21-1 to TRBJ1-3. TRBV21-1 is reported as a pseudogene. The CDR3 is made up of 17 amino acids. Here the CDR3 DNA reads TGTGCCAGCAGCAGGAGGGCTCGAAGGGGCTCTGGAAACACCATATATTTT. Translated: CASSRRARRGSGNTIYF.

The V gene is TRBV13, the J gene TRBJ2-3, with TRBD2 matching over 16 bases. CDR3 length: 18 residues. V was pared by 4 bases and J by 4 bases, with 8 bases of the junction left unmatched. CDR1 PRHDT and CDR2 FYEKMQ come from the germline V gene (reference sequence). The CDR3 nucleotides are TGTGCCAGCAGCTCCGGGACTAGCGGGAGGGCCGGGGCAGATACGCAGTATTTT. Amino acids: CASSSGTSGRAGADTQYF. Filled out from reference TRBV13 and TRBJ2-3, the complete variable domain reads AAGVIQSPRHLIKEKRETATLKCYPIPRHDTVYWYQQGPGQDPQFLISFYEKMQSDKGSIPDRFSAQQFSDYHSELNMSSLELGDSALYFCASSSGTSGRAGADTQYFGPGTRLTVL.

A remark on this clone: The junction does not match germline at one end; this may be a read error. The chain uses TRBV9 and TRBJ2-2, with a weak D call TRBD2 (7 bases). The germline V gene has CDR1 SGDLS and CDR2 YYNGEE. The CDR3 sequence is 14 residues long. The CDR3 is CASSVSGGPRGAVF. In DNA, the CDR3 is TGTGCCAGCAGCGTATCGGGGGGCCCCCGGGGAGCTGTTTTT.

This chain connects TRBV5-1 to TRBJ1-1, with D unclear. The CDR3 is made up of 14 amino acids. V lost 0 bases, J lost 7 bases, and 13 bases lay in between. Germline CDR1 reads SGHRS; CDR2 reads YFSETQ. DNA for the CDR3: TGCGCCAGCAGCTTGGACCCTGGGTTCGGTGAAGCTTTCTTT. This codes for CASSLDPGFGEAFF.

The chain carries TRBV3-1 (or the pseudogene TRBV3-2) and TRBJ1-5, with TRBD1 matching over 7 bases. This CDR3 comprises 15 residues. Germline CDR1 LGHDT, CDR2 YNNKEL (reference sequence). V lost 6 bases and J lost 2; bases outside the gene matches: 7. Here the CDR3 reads CASRAGGSGNQPQHF. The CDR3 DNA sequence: TGTGCCAGCAGAGCAGGGGGATCTGGCAATCAGCCCCAGCATTTT.

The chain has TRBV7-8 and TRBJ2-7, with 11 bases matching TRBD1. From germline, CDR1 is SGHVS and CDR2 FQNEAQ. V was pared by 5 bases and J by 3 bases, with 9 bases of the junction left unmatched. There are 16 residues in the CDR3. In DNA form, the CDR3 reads TGTGCCAGCAGCCCCCGGTCCGGGACAGGGGGCTACGAGCAGTACTTC. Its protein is CASSPRSGTGGYEQYF.

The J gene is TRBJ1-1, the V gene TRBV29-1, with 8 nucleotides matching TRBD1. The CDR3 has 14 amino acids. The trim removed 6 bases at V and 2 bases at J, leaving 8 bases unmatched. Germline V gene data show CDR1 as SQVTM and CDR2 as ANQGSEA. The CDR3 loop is CSVRDRSPNTEAFF. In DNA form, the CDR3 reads TGCAGCGTCCGGGACAGGAGCCCAAACACTGAAGCTTTCTTT.

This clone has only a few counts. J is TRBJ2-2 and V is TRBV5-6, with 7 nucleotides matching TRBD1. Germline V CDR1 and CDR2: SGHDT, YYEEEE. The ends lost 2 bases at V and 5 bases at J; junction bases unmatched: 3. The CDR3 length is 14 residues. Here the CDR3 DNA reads TGTGCCAGCAGCTTACAGGGGCCTACCGGGGAGCTGTTTTTT. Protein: CASSLQGPTGELFF.

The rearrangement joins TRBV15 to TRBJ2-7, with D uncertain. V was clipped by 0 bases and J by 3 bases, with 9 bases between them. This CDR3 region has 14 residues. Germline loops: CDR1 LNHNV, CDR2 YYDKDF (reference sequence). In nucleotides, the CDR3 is TGTGCCACCAGCAGAGAGGGGAACTACTACGAGCAGTACTTC. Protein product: CATSREGNYYEQYF. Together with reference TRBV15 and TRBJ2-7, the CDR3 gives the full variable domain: DAMVIQNPRYQVTQFGKPVTLSCSQTLNHNVMYWYQQKSSQAPKLLFHYYDKDFNNEADTPDNFQSRRPNTSFCFLDIRSPGLGDTAMYLCATSREGNYYEQYFGPGTRLTVT.

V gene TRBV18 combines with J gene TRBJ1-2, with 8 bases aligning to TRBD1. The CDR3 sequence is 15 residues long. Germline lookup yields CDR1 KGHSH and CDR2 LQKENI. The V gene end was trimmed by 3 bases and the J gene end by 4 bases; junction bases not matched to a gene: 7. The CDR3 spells CASSPGDRGGYGYTF. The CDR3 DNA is TGTGCCAGCTCACCTGGAGACAGGGGAGGCTATGGCTACACCTTC.

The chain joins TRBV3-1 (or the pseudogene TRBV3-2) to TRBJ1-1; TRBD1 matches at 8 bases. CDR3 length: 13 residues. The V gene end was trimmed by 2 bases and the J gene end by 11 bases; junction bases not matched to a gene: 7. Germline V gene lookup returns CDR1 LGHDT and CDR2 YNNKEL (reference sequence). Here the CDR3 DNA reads TGTGCCAGCAGCCAACACGGACAGGGTTCCGCTTTCTTT. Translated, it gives CASSQHGQGSAFF.

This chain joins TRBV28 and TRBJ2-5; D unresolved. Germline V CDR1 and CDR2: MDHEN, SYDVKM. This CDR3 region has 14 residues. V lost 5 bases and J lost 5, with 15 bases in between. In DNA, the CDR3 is TGTGCCAGCAGTCAGGTACCCCGGATGGAGACCCAGTACTTC. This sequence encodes CASSQVPRMETQYF.

In DNA, the CDR3 is TGTGCCAGCAGCCAAGATCTCGCCAGAGCTAACTATGGCTACACCTTC. This sequence encodes CASSQDLARANYGYTF. The chain combines TRBV3-1 (or the pseudogene TRBV3-2) with TRBJ1-2; D ambiguous. Germline V CDR1 and CDR2: LGHDT, YNNKEL (reference sequence). This CDR3 region has 16 residues. V lost 0 bases and J lost 0, with 11 bases in between.